A single sample is the source of the 21 T cell receptor beta chains below, sequenced in a study of T cell responses to AZD1222 COVID-19 vaccine. Sequencing was performed with immunoSEQ multiplex PCR; in TCRdb, only in-frame clones are kept and a portion is missing. The table includes 85,000 to 90,000 clones, around 91% detected once. This material consisted of peripheral blood, taken on day 0 of MenACWY control vaccination. These receptors came from an adult in good health.

V usage is TRBV7-2 and J usage is TRBJ2-7; D uncertain. V was trimmed by 5 bases and J by 6 bases, leaving 8 bases between them. Germline loops: CDR1 SGHTA, CDR2 FQGNSA. The CDR3 has 11 residues. This CDR3 is CASSNGVEQYF. The DNA of the CDR3 is TGTGCCAGCAGCAACGGTGTCGAGCAGTACTTC. The variable domain in full, completed from reference TRBV7-2 and TRBJ2-7, reads GAGVSQSPSNKVTEKGKDVELRCDPISGHTALYWYRQSLGQGLEFLIYFQGNSAPDKSGLPSDRFSAERTGGSVSTLTIQRTQQEDSAVYLCASSNGVEQYFGPGTRLTVT.

The chain links TRBV9 to TRBJ2-7, with 8 bases that match TRBD2. CDR3 length equals 16 residues. Trimming cost V 0 bases and J 0 bases; bases outside gene matches: 5. Germline V lookup: CDR1 SGDLS, CDR2 YYNGEE. The CDR3 DNA sequence: TGTGCCAGCAGCGTAGGGATTAGCGGGGCCTCCTACGAGCAGTACTTC. Its protein product is CASSVGISGASYEQYF. Using reference TRBV9 and TRBJ2-7 for the parts outside the CDR3, the full variable domain is DSGVTQTPKHLITATGQRVTLRCSPRSGDLSVYWYQQSLDQGLQFLIQYYNGEERAKGNILERFSAQQFPDLHSELNLSSLELGDSALYFCASSVGISGASYEQYFGPGTRLTVT.

The chain is built from TRBV29-1 and TRBJ1-1; D not certain. V lost 1 base and J 9 bases, leaving 15 bases between the germline ends. Germline assignment: CDR1 SQVTM and CDR2 ANQGSEA. CDR3 length: 13 residues. CDR3 coding DNA: TGCAGCGTTGAAGGGACCGCAAGAGAAAAAGCTTTCTTT. This gives the protein CSVEGTAREKAFF.

The chain recombines TRBV5-1 with TRBJ2-3; TRBD2 aligns across 7 bases. The CDR3 has 15 residues. The V segment lost 2 bases and the J segment 3 bases; nucleotides outside the gene matches: 6. Per germline, CDR1 SGHRS and CDR2 YFSETQ. The CDR3 loop reads CASSFTAGETDTQYF. The DNA of the CDR3 is TGCGCCAGCAGCTTTACCGCGGGAGAGACAGATACGCAGTATTTT.

The chain carries TRBV10-3 and TRBJ2-7, with a weak D call TRBD2 (6 bases). The CDR3 runs to 15 residues. V shed 4 bases and J shed 1 base, with 14 bases lying between them. Germline CDR1 reads ENHRY; CDR2 reads SYGVKD. The CDR3 loop is CAISAGSYNSYEQYF. CDR3 nucleotides: TGTGCCATCAGTGCCGGGAGCTATAATTCCTACGAGCAGTACTTC.

This clone has a single count. The chain links TRBV18 to TRBJ2-3; D remains ambiguous. The ends were cut back, 5 bases at V and 5 bases at J, with 14 bases in the middle. This CDR3 has 14 amino acids. From germline, CDR1 is KGHSH and CDR2 LQKENI. The CDR3 nucleotides are TGTGCCAGCTCAAACCTAGATCTCGTAGATACGCAGTATTTT. It yields the protein CASSNLDLVDTQYF.

The CDR3: CASSSLGSTDTQYF. As DNA, the CDR3 is TGTGCCAGCAGCTCCCTGGGCAGCACAGATACGCAGTATTTT. This chain uses TRBV7-8 with TRBJ2-3; no clear D gene. The germline V gene encodes CDR1 SGHVS and CDR2 FQNEAQ. This CDR3 comprises 14 residues. Trimming shortened V by 4 bases and J by 0 bases, and 8 bases separated the two germline ends. Full variable domain (rest looked up from reference TRBV7-8 and TRBJ2-3): GAGVSQSPRYKVAKRGQDVALRCDPISGHVSLFWYQQALGQGPEFLTYFQNEAQLDKSGLPSDRFFAERPEGSVSTLKIQRTQQEDSAVYLCASSSLGSTDTQYFGPGTRLTVL.

The chain employs TRBV6-5 and TRBJ1-5; maybe TRBD1 (5 bases). Germline lookup yields CDR1 MNHEY and CDR2 SVGAGI. The CDR3 sequence is 15 residues long. The germline V and J ends were trimmed by 6 bases and 2 bases, with 14 bases remaining between them. The DNA for the CDR3 is TGTGCCAGCAGCCGAACCAGGGAGGGCAATCAGCCCCAGCATTTT. It codes for CASSRTREGNQPQHF.

CDR3 sequence: CASSADSLNQPQHF. CDR3 nucleotide sequence: TGTGCCAGCAGTGCGGACAGTCTCAATCAGCCCCAGCATTTT. The chain couples TRBV28 to TRBJ1-5, with TRBD1 as a possible D gene (6 bases). V was shortened by 5 bases and J by 3 bases, with 11 bases between the two germline ends. CDR1 is MDHEN, CDR2 SYDVKM, per germline. This CDR3 has 14 residues.

This chain uses TRBV7-9 with TRBJ1-2; possible D gene TRBD1, 5 bases. Germline V lookup: CDR1 SEHNR, CDR2 FQNEAQ (reference sequence). The CDR3 is made up of 15 amino acids. V was pared by 0 bases and J by 2 bases, with 10 bases between. The CDR3, as DNA: TGTGCCAGCAGCTTAGCCTCCCGGGGGAACTATGGCTACACCTTC. It encodes CASSLASRGNYGYTF.

The rearrangement links TRBV5-1 to TRBJ1-3; D gene ambiguous. This CDR3 comprises 11 residues. In germline, CDR1 is SGHRS, CDR2 YFSETQ. The V end lost 7 bases, the J end lost 4 bases, and 6 bases lay between the germline ends. The CDR3 region is CASGEGNTIYF. DNA of the CDR3: TGCGCCAGCGGCGAAGGAAACACCATATATTTT. The full variable domain, rest sourced from reference TRBV5-1 and TRBJ1-3, is KAGVTQTPRYLIKTRGQQVTLSCSPISGHRSVSWYQQTPGQGLQFLFEYFSETQRNKGNFPGRFSGRQFSNSRSEMNVSTLELGDSALYLCASGEGNTIYFGEGSWLTVV.

The chain employs TRBV19 and TRBJ2-2; no clear D gene. Germline V gene lookup returns CDR1 LNHDA and CDR2 SQIVND (reference sequence). The CDR3 totals 16 residues. Trimming pared 3 bases from V and 0 bases from J, leaving 11 bases between. The CDR3, as DNA: TGTGCCAGTAGTATGGGCCACCCAGCGAACACCGGGGAGCTGTTTTTT. As protein: CASSMGHPANTGELFF.

The CDR3, as DNA: TGTGCCAGCAGTGAAGGACGGTCAACTAATGAAAAACTGTTTTTT. This encodes CASSEGRSTNEKLFF. The rearrangement uses TRBV2 and TRBJ1-4; D is unclear. V was shortened by 1 base and J by 0 bases, with 6 bases between the two germline ends. The length of the CDR3 is 15 residues. In germline, CDR1 is SNHLY, CDR2 FYNNEI. The entire variable domain, with the rest obtained from reference TRBV2 and TRBJ1-4, is as follows: EPEVTQTPSHQVTQMGQEVILRCVPISNHLYFYWYRQILGQKVEFLVSFYNNEISEKSEIFDDQFSVERPDGSNFTLKIRSTKLEDSAMYFCASSEGRSTNEKLFFGSGTQLSVL.

This chain joins TRBV25-1 and TRBJ1-4; D not certain. Trimming removed 6 bases from V and 0 bases from J, with 11 bases in between. In germline, CDR1 is MGHDK, CDR2 SYGVNS. There are 15 residues in the CDR3. CDR3 in DNA: TGTGCCAGCAGCCACAGAGTTGCAACTAATGAAAAACTGTTTTTT. It yields the protein CASSHRVATNEKLFF.

The genes are TRBV7-2 and TRBJ2-5; 7 positions match TRBD1. The CDR3 consists of 13 residues. The germline V gene encodes CDR1 SGHTA and CDR2 FQGNSA. The ends lost 5 bases at V and 5 bases at J; junction bases unmatched: 5. The CDR3 bases are TGTGCCAGCAGCCACAGGGGTTTGGAGACCCAGTACTTC. Translating it yields CASSHRGLETQYF.

The V call is TRBV28, the J call TRBJ1-2; no clear D. V shed 10 bases and J shed 1 base, with 13 bases lying between them. Germline loops: CDR1 MDHEN, CDR2 SYDVKM. This CDR3 is built from 13 residues. The CDR3 spells CATKVGFNYGYTF. The CDR3 bases are TGTGCCACCAAGGTCGGGTTTAACTATGGCTACACCTTC.

The chain employs TRBV18 and TRBJ2-7; 9 bases are a match to TRBD1. CDR1 KGHSH and CDR2 LQKENI come from the germline V gene. The CDR3 has 14 amino acids. J lost 6 bases, V lost 6 bases, and 9 bases had no gene match. The CDR3 loop is CASSRQGVTSEQYF. The CDR3 DNA sequence: TGTGCCAGCTCGCGACAGGGGGTCACCTCCGAGCAGTACTTC.

V usage is TRBV15 and J usage is TRBJ2-2; 14 bases are a match to TRBD2. V shed 5 bases and J 7 bases; nucleotides not matched to a gene: 12. The CDR3 is 18 residues long. CDR1 and CDR2 from the germline V gene are LNHNV and YYDKDF (reference sequence). In nucleotides, the CDR3 is TGTGCCACCAGCTCAAGCCGACTAGCGGGAGGGTTGGTCGGGGAGCTGTTTTTT. Amino acids: CATSSSRLAGGLVGELFF.

Regarding this clone: In the same sample, other DNA sequences code for this CDR3. The chain is built from TRBV29-1 and TRBJ1-1; D remains unclear. The CDR3 consists of 12 residues. V lost 2 bases and J 0 bases, leaving 4 bases between the germline ends. From germline, CDR1 is SQVTM and CDR2 ANQGSEA. The CDR3 region has the DNA TGCAGCGTTGAAAGACTGAACACTGAAGCTTTCTTT. Protein sequence: CSVERLNTEAFF. The full variable domain, its missing parts supplied by reference TRBV29-1 and TRBJ1-1, is SAVISQKPSRDICQRGTSLTIQCQVDSQVTMMFWYRQQPGQSLTLIATANQGSEATYESGFVIDKFPISRPNLTFSTLTVSNMSPEDSSIYLCSVERLNTEAFFGQGTRLTVV.

This clone was detected a few times. The chain employs TRBV12-3 or TRBV12-4 and TRBJ1-2, with TRBD1 identical over 7 bases. This CDR3 spans 13 amino acids. Trimming cost V 6 bases and J 6 bases; bases outside gene matches: 7. As DNA, the CDR3 is TGTGCCAGCAGGCCGACAGGGATCGATGGCTACACCTTC. Amino acids: CASRPTGIDGYTF.

The J gene is TRBJ1-2, the V gene TRBV19; no clear D gene. Trimming cost V 6 bases and J 5 bases, with 16 bases left between them. Germline lookup yields CDR1 LNHDA and CDR2 SQIVND (reference sequence). The CDR3 runs to 14 residues. CDR3 sequence (DNA): TGTGCCAGTAGCGTGGATGGAATCGGGTATGGCTACACCTTC. It is translated as CASSVDGIGYGYTF.